Listed below are T cell receptor beta chains from one sample, sequenced in a study of shared clonotypes between healthy human individuals. The method was immunoSEQ multiplex PCR; TCRdb's version includes in-frame clones alone and lacks a portion of them. In the table there are about 2.4 million clones, approximately 94% of which are singletons. Sequencing was performed on naive CD4+ T cells from PBMCs. The receptors originated from a man aged 18 to 30 in good health. Some clones in this sample may be carry-over from other donors' samples. The CDR3 runs from the conserved cysteine through the conserved F or W. D genes are given only for firm matches. Clone size is not always given. Where it is, it says once, few, many or a class for expanded clones.

clone size	J gene	CDR3 length	V gene	D gene	CDR3 DNA	CDR3 protein
-	TRBJ2-1	14	TRBV2	-	TGTGCCAGCAGTGAATTTGGGGTCAACAATGAGCAGTTCTTC	CASSEFGVNNEQFF
-	TRBJ2-3	13	TRBV5-1	-	TGCGCCAGCAGCGGGGGGTTCCGGGATACGCAGTATTTT	CASSGGFRDTQYF
-	TRBJ2-1	13	TRBV5-8	-	TGTGCCAGCAGCCGTGACAGGTACAATGAGCAGTTCTTC	CASSRDRYNEQFF
-	TRBJ1-1	14	TRBV15	-	TGTGCCACCAGCAGAGATTTCGCGAACACTGAAGCTTTCTTT	CATSRDFANTEAFF
once	TRBJ1-2	14	TRBV5-5	-	TGTGCCAGCAGCCCCCTCGTCGGAATGCATTGGTACACCTTC	CASSPLVGMHWYTF
-	TRBJ2-3	17	TRBV11-2	TRBD2	TGTGCCAGCAGCTTAAACTACTGGACTAGCGGGATTGATACGCAGTATTTT	CASSLNYWTSGIDTQYF
-	TRBJ2-5	12	TRBV5-1	-	TGCGCCAGCAGCCAAAACCTGGGGGACCAGTACTTC	CASSQNLGDQYF
-	TRBJ1-5	15	TRBV5-6	TRBD1	TGTGCCAGCAGCTTCACGGGACAGGGGAATCAGCCCCAGCATTTT	CASSFTGQGNQPQHF
-	TRBJ2-3	15	TRBV30	TRBD2	TGTGCCTGGTCTACTAGCGGGAGGGTTGGAGATACGCAGTATTTT	CAWSTSGRVGDTQYF
-	TRBJ2-3	17	TRBV11-2	-	TGTGCCAGCAGGGCAGTGCGGAGGGCGGGCGGCACAGATACGCAGTATTTT	CASRAVRRAGGTDTQYF
-	TRBJ2-4	20	TRBV19	TRBD2	TGTGCCAGTAGTAAGTTCAGGGCTAGCGGGAGAATCGGGTCCAAAAACATTCAGTACTTC	CASSKFRASGRIGSKNIQYF
-	TRBJ2-5	10	TRBV2	-	TGTGCCAGCAGCCTTGAGACCCAGTACTTC	CASSLETQYF
-	TRBJ2-1	19	TRBV5-4	TRBD2	TGTGCCAGCAGCCCCACCGGGACTAGCGGGAGTAGTTCCTACAATGAGCAGTTCTTC	CASSPTGTSGSSSYNEQFF
once	TRBJ2-1	16	TRBV7-2	-	TGTGCCAGCAGCACACGACCGGGACTCAGAAACAATGAGCAGTTCTTC	CASSTRPGLRNNEQFF
-	TRBJ2-7	14	TRBV5-1	-	TGCGCCAGCAGCTTAGGGGACAATTTCTACGAGCAGTACTTC	CASSLGDNFYEQYF
-	TRBJ1-1	13	TRBV6-5	TRBD1	TGTGCTGTAAACAGAGCAGGGGGCACTGAAGCTTTCTTT	CAVNRAGGTEAFF
-	TRBJ2-2	14	TRBV7-7	-	TGTGCCAGCTCCTGGGACCAAAACACCGGGGAGCTGTTTTTT	CASSWDQNTGELFF
-	TRBJ2-7	15	TRBV18	TRBD1	TGTGCCAGCTCACCCTGGACAGGGTTGATCTACGAGCAGTACTTC	CASSPWTGLIYEQYF
-	TRBJ2-5	14	TRBV6-1	-	TGTGCCAGCAGTGAACCAGGGGCACAAGAGACCCAGTACTTC	CASSEPGAQETQYF
-	TRBJ2-1	15	TRBV30	-	TGTGCCTGGAGTGACCCTTTTGAGGGAGGCAATGAGCAGTTCTTC	CAWSDPFEGGNEQFF
once	TRBJ2-7	14	TRBV2	TRBD1	TGTGCCAGCAGTGGGGGACAGGGGGTTTACGAGCAGTACTTC	CASSGGQGVYEQYF
-	TRBJ1-1	13	TRBV6-1	-	TGTGCCAGCAGTGAAACAGGGTTGTCCGTAGCTTTCTTT	CASSETGLSVAFF
-	TRBJ2-7	15	TRBV7-9	TRBD2	TGTGCCAGCAGCATTGCCCCGGGACTAGGCTACGAGCAGTACTTC	CASSIAPGLGYEQYF
few	TRBJ2-1	13	TRBV11-3	-	TGTGCCAGCAGCTTAGCGGGATACAATGAGCAGTTCTTC	CASSLAGYNEQFF
-	TRBJ1-1	15	TRBV5-1	-	TGCGCCAGCAGCTTGGCAACCCCGGGCAGCACTGAAGCTTTCTTT	CASSLATPGSTEAFF
-	TRBJ2-5	16	TRBV5-1	TRBD2	TGCGCCAGCATTCCCCAAGCGGGGGCGAGACAAGAGACCCAGTACTTC	CASIPQAGARQETQYF
-	TRBJ2-2	16	TRBV7-2	-	TGTGCCAGCAGCTTATTCGGAGGGGGGAGCACCGGGGAGCTGTTTTTT	CASSLFGGGSTGELFF
-	TRBJ1-5	12	TRBV28	-	TGTGCCAGCAGAGAGAGAAGTCAGCCCCAGCATTTT	CASRERSQPQHF
-	TRBJ2-3	16	TRBV7-3	-	TGTGCCAGCAGCTTATATCAGGACCGGAGGAGTTATACGCAGTATTTT	CASSLYQDRRSYTQYF
-	TRBJ1-1	13	TRBV11-2	-	TGTGCCAGCAGGATAGGGGTGAACACTGAAGCTTTCTTT	CASRIGVNTEAFF
-	TRBJ2-2	15	TRBV2	-	TGTGCCAGCGGCCCGGGTCGGCAAAACACCGGGGAGCTGTTTTTT	CASGPGRQNTGELFF
once	TRBJ2-1	18	TRBV27	TRBD2	TGTGCCAGCAGGGATACCGGGACTAGCGGGAGAGTGTACAATGAGCAGTTCTTC	CASRDTGTSGRVYNEQFF
-	TRBJ2-7	15	TRBV6-1	-	TGTGCCAGCAGTGAAATACAGGGAGGGGGCTACGAGCAGTACTTC	CASSEIQGGGYEQYF
-	TRBJ1-3	17	TRBV5-1	TRBD1	TGCGCCAGCAGCTCGTCTACAGGGGGCGCAGGTGGAAACACCATATATTTT	CASSSSTGGAGGNTIYF
once	TRBJ2-1	15	TRBV5-1	-	TGCGCCAGCAGCTTGGCTTTGGTCCCCGATCGGGAGCAGTTCTTC	CASSLALVPDREQFF
-	TRBJ1-1	15	TRBV5-1	-	TGCGCCAGCAGCTTGGGCCCCGGTGGGAACACTGAAGCTTTCTTT	CASSLGPGGNTEAFF
-	TRBJ2-5	12	TRBV19	-	TGTGCCAGTAGTAACCAGGGCCAGACCCAGTACTTC	CASSNQGQTQYF
-	TRBJ2-1	18	TRBV9	TRBD2	TGTGCCAGCAGCGAGAGACGAGCGGGAGGGTCCCCATACAATGAGCAGTTCTTC	CASSERRAGGSPYNEQFF
-	TRBJ2-1	15	TRBV7-6	-	TGTGCCAGCAGCTATAGCGAGAGCTCCTACAATGAGCAGTTCTTC	CASSYSESSYNEQFF
once	TRBJ2-3	15	TRBV28	-	TGTGCCAGCAGTTTCGTCAGGGTCAGGCCAGATACGCAGTATTTT	CASSFVRVRPDTQYF
-	TRBJ2-7	15	TRBV9	-	TGTGCCAGCAGCGTAGCTTCAGGGGGGGTCTACGAGCAGTACTTC	CASSVASGGVYEQYF
-	TRBJ2-1	15	TRBV9	-	TGTGCCAGCAGCGTATTAGGTTCTCCTAGGAATGAGCAGTTCTTC	CASSVLGSPRNEQFF
-	TRBJ2-7	14	TRBV5-8	TRBD1	TGTGCCAGCAGCCCTCGGACAGGGCATTACGAGCAGTACTTC	CASSPRTGHYEQYF
-	TRBJ2-3	15	TRBV7-3	-	TGTGCCAGCAGCTTAGGCGGGATGGACACAGATACGCAGTATTTT	CASSLGGMDTDTQYF
-	TRBJ2-7	13	TRBV5-1	TRBD1	TGCGCCAGCAGCAAGGGACAGCCGCTCGAGCAGTACTTC	CASSKGQPLEQYF
-	TRBJ2-7	16	TRBV7-3	TRBD2	TGTGCCAGCAGCTTAGACCGAGCGGGAGGATCCTACGAGCAGTACTTC	CASSLDRAGGSYEQYF
-	TRBJ1-1	13	TRBV6-1	-	TGTGCCAGCAGTGAGGGACAGAACACTGAAGCTTTCTTT	CASSEGQNTEAFF
few	TRBJ1-5	13	TRBV27	-	TGTGCCAGCAGACCCACCACAGCTCAGCCCCAGCATTTT	CASRPTTAQPQHF
once	TRBJ2-7	14	TRBV9	-	TGTGCCAGCAGCGCGAGGCCGGGGTTGTACGAGCAGTACTTC	CASSARPGLYEQYF
-	TRBJ2-7	15	TRBV5-4	-	TGTGCCAGCAGCTCGAGAACAGGAAACCCCTACGAGCAGTACTTC	CASSSRTGNPYEQYF
few	TRBJ1-2	14	TRBV29-1	-	TGCAGCGTCTACCACAGGGAGCGAGTGAATGGCTACACCTTC	CSVYHRERVNGYTF
-	TRBJ1-2	14	TRBV6-1	-	TGTGCCAGCAGTGAACGGGGCGATCCGCATGGCTACACCTTC	CASSERGDPHGYTF
once	TRBJ2-3	16	TRBV13	-	TGTGCCAGCAGCTTAGTCCGGGATCCACCCACAGATACGCAGTATTTT	CASSLVRDPPTDTQYF
-	TRBJ2-7	15	TRBV14	-	TGTGCCAGCAGCCAGTCTGGCGGGAACACCTACGAGCAGTACTTC	CASSQSGGNTYEQYF
-	TRBJ1-3	15	TRBV7-2	-	TGTGCCAGCAGCCCCCCCGGGGGGGCTAGAAACACCATATATTTT	CASSPPGGARNTIYF
once	TRBJ2-7	15	TRBV5-1	TRBD1	TGCGCCAGCAGCTTCGGGCAGGGGGAAACCTACGAGCAGTACTTC	CASSFGQGETYEQYF